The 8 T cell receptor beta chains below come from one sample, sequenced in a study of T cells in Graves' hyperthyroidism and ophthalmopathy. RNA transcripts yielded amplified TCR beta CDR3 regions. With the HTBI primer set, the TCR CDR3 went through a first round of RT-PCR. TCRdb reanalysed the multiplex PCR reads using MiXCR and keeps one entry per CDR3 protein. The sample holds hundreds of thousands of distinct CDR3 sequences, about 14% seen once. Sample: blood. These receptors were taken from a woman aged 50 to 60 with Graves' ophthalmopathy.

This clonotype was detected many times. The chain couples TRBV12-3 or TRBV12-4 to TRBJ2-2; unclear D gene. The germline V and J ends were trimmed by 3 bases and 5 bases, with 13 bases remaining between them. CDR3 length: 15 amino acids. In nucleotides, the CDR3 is TGTGCCAGCAGTTTTGACACCCTGACAACCGGGGAGCTGTTTTTT. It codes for CASSFDTLTTGELFF.

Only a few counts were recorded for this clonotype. The CDR3 loop is CASSPGQNLANTGELFF. As DNA, the CDR3 is TGTGCCAGCAGCCCGGGACAGAATTTAGCGAACACCGGGGAGCTGTTTTTT. The chain has TRBV9 and TRBJ2-2, with TRBD1 matching over 7 bases. Trimming at V came to 4 bases and at J to 0 bases, leaving 9 bases not matched to a gene. Germline V lookup: CDR1 SGDLS, CDR2 YYNGEE. This CDR3 has 17 amino acids.

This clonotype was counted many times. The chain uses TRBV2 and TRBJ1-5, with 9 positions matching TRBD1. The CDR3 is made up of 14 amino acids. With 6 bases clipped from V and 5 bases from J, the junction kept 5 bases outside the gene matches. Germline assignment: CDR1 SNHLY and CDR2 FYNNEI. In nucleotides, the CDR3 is TGTGCCAGCAGCGGGGACAGGGTCTATCAGCCCCAGCATTTT. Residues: CASSGDRVYQPQHF.

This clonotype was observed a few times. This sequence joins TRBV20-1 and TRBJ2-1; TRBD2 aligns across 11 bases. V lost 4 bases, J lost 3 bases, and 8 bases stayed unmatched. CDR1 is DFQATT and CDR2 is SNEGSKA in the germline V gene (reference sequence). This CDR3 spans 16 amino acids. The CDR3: CSAKLSGRVFYNEQFF. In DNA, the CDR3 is TGCAGTGCTAAGCTTAGCGGGAGGGTTTTCTACAATGAGCAGTTCTTC.

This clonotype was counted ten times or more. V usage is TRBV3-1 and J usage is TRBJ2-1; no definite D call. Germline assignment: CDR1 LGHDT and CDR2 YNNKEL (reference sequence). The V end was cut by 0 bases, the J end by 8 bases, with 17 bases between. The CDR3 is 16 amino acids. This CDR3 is CASSQDGLPHEDEQFF. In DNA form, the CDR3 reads TGTGCCAGCAGCCAAGATGGGCTACCACATGAGGATGAGCAGTTCTTC.

This CDR3 is CASSTTGGAYNEQFF. The DNA of the CDR3 is TGTGCCAGCAGTACGACAGGGGGCGCTTACAATGAGCAGTTCTTC. The rearrangement uses TRBV27 and TRBJ2-1; 10 positions match TRBD1. The CDR3 loop spans 15 amino acids. The junction had 5 bases not matched to a gene; V was cut back by 5 bases and J by 4 bases. The germline CDR1 and CDR2 sequences are MNHEY and SMNVEV (reference sequence).

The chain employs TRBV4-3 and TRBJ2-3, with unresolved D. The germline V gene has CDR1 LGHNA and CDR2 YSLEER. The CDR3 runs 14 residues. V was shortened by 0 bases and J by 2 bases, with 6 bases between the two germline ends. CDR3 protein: CASSQDVHTDTQYF. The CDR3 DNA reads TGCGCCAGCAGCCAAGATGTGCACACAGATACGCAGTATTTT.

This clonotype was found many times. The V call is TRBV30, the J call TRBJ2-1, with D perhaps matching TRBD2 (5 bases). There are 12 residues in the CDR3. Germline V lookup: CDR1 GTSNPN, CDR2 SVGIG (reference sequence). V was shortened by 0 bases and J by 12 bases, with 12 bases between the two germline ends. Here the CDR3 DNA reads TGTGCCTGGAGTGTGCGTTGGAGCGGGCAGTTCTTC. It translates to CAWSVRWSGQFF. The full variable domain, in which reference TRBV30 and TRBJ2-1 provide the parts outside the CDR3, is SQTIHQWPATLVQPVGSPLSLECTVEGTSNPNLYWYRQAAGRGLQLLFYSVGIGQISSEVPQNLSASRPQDRQFILSSKKLLLSDSGFYLCAWSVRWSGQFFGPGTRLTVL.